The following is a TCR beta chain sequence with its context. Followed over time, Seattle patients had been enrolled while infection was active. CDR1 is MRHNA and CDR2 is SNTAGT in the germline V gene. V was pared by 11 bases and J by 10 bases, with 16 bases of the junction left unmatched. This CDR3 contains 14 residues. Original methodology: For nucleated cells, counts were estimated from reference gene primer amplification. Using immunoSEQ multiplex PCR, the repertoire was profiled, and TCRdb retains in-frame clones only, with some absent. That table supplies the V and J calls and clone size; D and trimming were determined from the DNA. Among approximately 58,000 clones listed, 81% were seen once. The entry originates in a study of blood T cell repertoires in COVID-19. Study context: COVID-19 samples collected from the United States, Italy and Spain covered acute and convalescent phases.

The chain recombines TRBV6-4 with TRBJ2-1; TRBD2 aligns across 8 bases. This sequence was found in a man between 60 and 75 years old with COVID-19, enrolled during active disease. Sequenced input: peripheral blood. The DNA of the CDR3 is TGTGCCCGTGGGGGGCGGGAGGCGGATGGAGAGCAGTTCTTC. Residues: CARGGREADGEQFF.